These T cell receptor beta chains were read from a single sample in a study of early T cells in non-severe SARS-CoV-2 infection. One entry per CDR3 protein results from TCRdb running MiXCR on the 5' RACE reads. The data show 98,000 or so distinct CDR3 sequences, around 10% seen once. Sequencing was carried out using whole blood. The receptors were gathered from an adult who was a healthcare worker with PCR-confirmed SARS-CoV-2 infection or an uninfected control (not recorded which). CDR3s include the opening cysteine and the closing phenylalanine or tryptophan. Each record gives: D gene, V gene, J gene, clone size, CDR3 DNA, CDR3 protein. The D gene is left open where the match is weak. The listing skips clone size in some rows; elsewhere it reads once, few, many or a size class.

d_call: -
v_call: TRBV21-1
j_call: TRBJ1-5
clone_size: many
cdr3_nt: TGTGCCAGCAGCAAAATCCAGTGCAATCAGCCCCAGCATTTT
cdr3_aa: CASSKIQCNQPQHF

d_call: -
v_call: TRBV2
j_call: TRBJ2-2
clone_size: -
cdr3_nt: TGTGCCAGCAGTGAAGCCGTCCAGGGAAAGAACACCGGGGAGCTGTTTTTT
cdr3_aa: CASSEAVQGKNTGELFF

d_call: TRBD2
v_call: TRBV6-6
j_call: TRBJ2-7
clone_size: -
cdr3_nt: TGTGCCAGCAGCTTATCCCCGGGACTAGCTGTTAAGCAGTACTTC
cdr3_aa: CASSLSPGLAVKQYF

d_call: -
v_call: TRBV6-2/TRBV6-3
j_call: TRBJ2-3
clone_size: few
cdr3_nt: TGTGCCAGCAGTTACGCCCTAACAAGGGTGGGGCAGAACACGCAGTATTTT
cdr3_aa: CASSYALTRVGQNTQYF

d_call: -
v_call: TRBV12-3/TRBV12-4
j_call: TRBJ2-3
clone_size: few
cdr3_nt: TGTGCCAGCAGTTTAGAAGGACAGCGGCAGTATTTT
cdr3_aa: CASSLEGQRQYF

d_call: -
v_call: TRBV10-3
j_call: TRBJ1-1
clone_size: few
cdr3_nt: TGTGCCATCAGTGACGGGAGGGAAACTGAAGCTTTCTTT
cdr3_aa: CAISDGRETEAFF

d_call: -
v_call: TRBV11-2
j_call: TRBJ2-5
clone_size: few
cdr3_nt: TGTGCCAGCAGCTTAGGTCAGCTGAACACCCGCCAAGAGACCCAGTACTTC
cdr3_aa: CASSLGQLNTRQETQYF

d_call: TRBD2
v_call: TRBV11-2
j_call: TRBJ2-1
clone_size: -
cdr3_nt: TGTGCCAGCAGCGAGACTAGCGGGAAGACCTACAATGAGCAGTTCTTC
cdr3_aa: CASSETSGKTYNEQFF

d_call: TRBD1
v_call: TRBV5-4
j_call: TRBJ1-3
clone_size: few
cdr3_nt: TGTGCCAGCAGCCGGACAGGGCTTGAGGACACCATATATTTT
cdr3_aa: CASSRTGLEDTIYF

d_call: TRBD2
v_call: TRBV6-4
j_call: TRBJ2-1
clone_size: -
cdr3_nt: TGTGCCAGCAGAATGAGCGGGAGGGAAAGTGAGCAGTTCTTC
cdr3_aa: CASRMSGRESEQFF

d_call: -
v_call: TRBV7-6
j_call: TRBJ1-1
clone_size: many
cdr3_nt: TGTGCCAGCAGCCAAAACACCTACACTGAAGCTTTCTTT
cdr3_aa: CASSQNTYTEAFF

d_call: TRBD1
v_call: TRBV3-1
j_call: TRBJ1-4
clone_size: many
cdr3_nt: TGTGCCAGCAGCCAAGGTGGGACAGCGACTTATAATGAAAAACTGTTTTTT
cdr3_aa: CASSQGGTATYNEKLFF

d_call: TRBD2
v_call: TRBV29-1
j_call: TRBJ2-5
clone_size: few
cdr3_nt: TGCAGCGGCAGCGGGGGAGAAGAGACCCAGTACTTC
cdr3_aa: CSGSGGEETQYF

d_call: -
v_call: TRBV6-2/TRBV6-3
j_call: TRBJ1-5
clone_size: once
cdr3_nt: TGTGCCAGCAGTCCTACCGGCCCCATGGAAAATCAGCCCCAGCATTTT
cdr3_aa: CASSPTGPMENQPQHF

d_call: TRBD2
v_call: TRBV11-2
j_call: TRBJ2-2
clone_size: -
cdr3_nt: TGTGCCACCCCGATTGGGACTACGAACACCGGGGAGCTGTTTTTT
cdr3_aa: CATPIGTTNTGELFF

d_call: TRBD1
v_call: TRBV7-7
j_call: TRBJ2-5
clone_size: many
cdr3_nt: TGTGCTAGCAGCCAGGGACAGGGCGAGACCCAGTACTTC
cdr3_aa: CASSQGQGETQYF

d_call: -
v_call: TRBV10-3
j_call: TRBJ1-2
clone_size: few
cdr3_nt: TGTGCCATCAGCAAGACAGGCCCAGTCGGCTACACCTTC
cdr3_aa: CAISKTGPVGYTF

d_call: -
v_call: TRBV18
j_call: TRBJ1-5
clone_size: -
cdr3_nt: TGTGCCAGCTCACCATCGGTGGTCACTAGCAATCAGCCCCAGCATTTT
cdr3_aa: CASSPSVVTSNQPQHF

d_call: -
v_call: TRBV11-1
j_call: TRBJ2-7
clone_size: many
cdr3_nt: TGTGCCAGCAGCCCAGCGGTCCGCTCCTACGAGCAGTACTTC
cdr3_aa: CASSPAVRSYEQYF

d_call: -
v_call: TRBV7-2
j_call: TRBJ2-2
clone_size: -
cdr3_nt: TGTGCCAGCAGCTTTAGTCTGGGGAACACCGGGGAGCTGTTTTTT
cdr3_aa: CASSFSLGNTGELFF

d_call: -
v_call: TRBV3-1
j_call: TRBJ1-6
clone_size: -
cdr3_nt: TGTGCCAGCAGCCAAGACAGCGGGGGCTTGTATAATTCACCCCTCCACTTT
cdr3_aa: CASSQDSGGLYNSPLHF

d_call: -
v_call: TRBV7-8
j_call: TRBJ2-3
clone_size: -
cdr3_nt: TGTGCCAGCAGACCCTGGGGTAGGCGGAGCCCCAGTGTAGATACGCAGTATTTT
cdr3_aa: CASRPWGRRSPSVDTQYF

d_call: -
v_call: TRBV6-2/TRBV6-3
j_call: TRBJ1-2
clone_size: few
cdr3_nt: TGTGCCAGCAGTTACTCGCCAGGGATTAACTATGGCTACACCTTC
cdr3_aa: CASSYSPGINYGYTF

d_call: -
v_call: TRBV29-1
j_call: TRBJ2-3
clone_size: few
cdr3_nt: TGCAGCGTTGAGCTAACCGAAAAAATAACAGATACGCAGTATTTT
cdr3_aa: CSVELTEKITDTQYF

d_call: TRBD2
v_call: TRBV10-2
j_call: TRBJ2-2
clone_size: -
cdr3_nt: TGCGCCAGCATTAGCGGGGAGAACACCGGGGAGCTGTTTTTT
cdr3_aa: CASISGENTGELFF

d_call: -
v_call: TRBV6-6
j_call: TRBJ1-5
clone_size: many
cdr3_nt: TGTGCCAGCAGTTACCTGGGACACAGCAATCAGCCCCAGCATTTT
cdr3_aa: CASSYLGHSNQPQHF

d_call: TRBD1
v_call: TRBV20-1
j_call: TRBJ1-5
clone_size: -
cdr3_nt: TGCAGTGTTCCGGGACAGGGGAATCAGCCCCAGCATTTT
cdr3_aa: CSVPGQGNQPQHF

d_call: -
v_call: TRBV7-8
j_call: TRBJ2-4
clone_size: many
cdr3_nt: TGTGCCAGCAGCCCCCGCCCACTAGTTGTCAAAAACATTCAGTACTTC
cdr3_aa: CASSPRPLVVKNIQYF

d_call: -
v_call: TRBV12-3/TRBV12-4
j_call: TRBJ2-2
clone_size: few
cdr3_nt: TGTGCCAGCAGTGCCGGGACCTATAACACCGGGGAGCTGTTTTTT
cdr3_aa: CASSAGTYNTGELFF

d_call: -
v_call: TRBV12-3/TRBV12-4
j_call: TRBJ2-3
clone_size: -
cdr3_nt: TGTGCCAGCAGCCAGGGTGCGGTAACGCAGTGTTTT
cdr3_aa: CASSQGAVTQCF

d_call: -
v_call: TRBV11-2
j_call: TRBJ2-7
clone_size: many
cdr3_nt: TGTGCCAGCAGCTTAGTTGGGTCCGAGCAGTACTTC
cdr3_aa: CASSLVGSEQYF

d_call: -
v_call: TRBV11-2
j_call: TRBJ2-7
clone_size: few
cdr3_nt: TGTGCCAGCAGCTCCCGGGACTCCGGGTGGAACGAGCAGTACTTC
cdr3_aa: CASSSRDSGWNEQYF

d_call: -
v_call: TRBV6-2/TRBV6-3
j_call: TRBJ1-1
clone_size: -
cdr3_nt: TGTGCCAGCAGTTACCCCCCCGGCACTGAAGCTTTCTTT
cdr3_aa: CASSYPPGTEAFF

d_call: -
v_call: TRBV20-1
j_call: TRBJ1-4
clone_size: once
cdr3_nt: TGCAGTGCTAAGTTCAGGGGTGAAAATGAAAAACTGTTTTTT
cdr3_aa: CSAKFRGENEKLFF

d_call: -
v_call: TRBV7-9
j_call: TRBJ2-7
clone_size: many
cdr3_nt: TGTGCCAGCAGCGCGGGATCCGGGGGCCCCTACGAGCAGTACTTC
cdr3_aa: CASSAGSGGPYEQYF

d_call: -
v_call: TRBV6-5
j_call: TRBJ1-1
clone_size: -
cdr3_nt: TGTGCCAGCAGTTACTCAAGGGGGTTGGGCACTGAAGCTTTCTTT
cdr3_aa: CASSYSRGLGTEAFF